The TCR beta chain under discussion was sequenced for a study of cytotoxic CD8 clonotypes in ibrutinib-treated CLL. Study as a whole: IGHV unmutated 17 to 18; relapsed/refractory 11; treatment-naive over 14. Response material was collected after a median about 12 months of treatment, range 6 to 36.

Sequencing was performed with immunoSEQ multiplex PCR; in TCRdb, only in-frame clones are kept and a portion is missing. Of 110,000 to 150,000 clones in the sample, around 76% were seen once. CDR3 length: 16 residues. Germline V gene data show CDR1 as LNHDA and CDR2 as SQIVND (reference sequence). After removal of 5 bases from V and 1 base from J, the junction contained 9 bases not matched to a gene. Sequenced here: PBMCs, sampled after 24 months of ibrutinib treatment. The clonotype originates from a human donor with chronic lymphocytic leukemia. The rearrangement links TRBV19 to TRBJ1-1; 8 bases agree with TRBD1. DNA for the CDR3: TGTGCCAGTAGTGGGAGACAGGGGCCGGCGAACACTGAAGCTTTCTTT. It encodes CASSGRQGPANTEAFF. The variable domain in full, with the rest retrieved from reference TRBV19 and TRBJ1-1, is DGGITQSPKYLFRKEGQNVTLSCEQNLNHDAMYWYRQDPGQGLRLIYYSQIVNDFQKGDIAEGYSVSREKKESFPLTVTSAQKNPTAFYLCASSGRQGPANTEAFFGQGTRLTVV.